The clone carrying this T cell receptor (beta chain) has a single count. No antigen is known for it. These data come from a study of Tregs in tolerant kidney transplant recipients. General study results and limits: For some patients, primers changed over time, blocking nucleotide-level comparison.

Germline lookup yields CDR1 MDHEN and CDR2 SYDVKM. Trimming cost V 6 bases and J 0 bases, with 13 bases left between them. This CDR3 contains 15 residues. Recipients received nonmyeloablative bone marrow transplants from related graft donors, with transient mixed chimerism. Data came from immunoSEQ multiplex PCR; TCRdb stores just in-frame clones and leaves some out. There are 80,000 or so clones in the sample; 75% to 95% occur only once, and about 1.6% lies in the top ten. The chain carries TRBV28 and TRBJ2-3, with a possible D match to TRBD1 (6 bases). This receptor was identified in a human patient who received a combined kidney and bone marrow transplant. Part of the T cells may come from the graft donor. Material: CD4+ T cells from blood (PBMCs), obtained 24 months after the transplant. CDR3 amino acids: CASSVGGTSTDTQYF. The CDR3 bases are TGTGCCAGCAGCGTAGGGGGTACTAGCACAGATACGCAGTATTTT. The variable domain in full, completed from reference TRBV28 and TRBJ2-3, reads DVKVTQSSRYLVKRTGEKVFLECVQDMDHENMFWYRQDPGLGLRLIYFSYDVKMKEKGDIPEGYSVSREKKERFSLILESASTNQTSMYLCASSVGGTSTDTQYFGPGTRLTVL.